Included here is one T cell receptor beta chain sequence, with context. What it binds is unknown. Libraries were prepared by immunoSEQ multiplex PCR; TCRdb keeps only in-frame clonotypes and omits some of them. The data show approximately 110,000 clones, with 80% to 95% seen just once and more than 7% held by the top ten. This specimen comes from a study of T cell responses to AZD1222 COVID-19 vaccine. Whole-study findings and limits: In the spike-specific TCR repertoire, nearly half reportedly target unmutated variant regions. Spike-specific TCR depth and breadth grew after two AZD1222 doses. The span of vaccine-associated CD4 TCRs extended across spike, with dominance at 160-218 and 743-854. White British donors predominated, females outnumbered males, and clonal diversity was possibly underestimated.

The CDR3 spans 17 residues. The specimen was peripheral blood, collected 28 days after the second AZD1222 dose. This clonotype was sampled from an adult who received the AZD1222 COVID-19 vaccine. J is TRBJ2-4 and V is TRBV21-1; the D call in the table, TRBD1, was not verified against the DNA. TRBV21-1 is assigned pseudogene status. CDR3: CASSRGTGGTAKNIQYF. DNA for the CDR3: TGTGCCAGCAGCAGGGGGACAGGGGGCACAGCCAAAAACATTCAGTACTTC.